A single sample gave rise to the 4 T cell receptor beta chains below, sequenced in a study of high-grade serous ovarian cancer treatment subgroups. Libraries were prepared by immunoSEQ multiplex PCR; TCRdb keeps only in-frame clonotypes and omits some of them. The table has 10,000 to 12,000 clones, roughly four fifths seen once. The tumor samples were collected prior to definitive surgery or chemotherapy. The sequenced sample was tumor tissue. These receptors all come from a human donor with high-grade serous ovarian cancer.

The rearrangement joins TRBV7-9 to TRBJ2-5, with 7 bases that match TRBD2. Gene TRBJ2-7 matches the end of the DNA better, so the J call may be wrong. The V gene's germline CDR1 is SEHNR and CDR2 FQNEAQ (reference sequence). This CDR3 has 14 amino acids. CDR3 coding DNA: TGTGCCAGCAGCCCGATGGGCGGGGGCTACGAGCAGTACTTC. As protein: CASSPMGGGYEQYF.

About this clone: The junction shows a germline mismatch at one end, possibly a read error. The CDR3 sequence: CASSVDPYGANTGELFF. The CDR3 DNA reads as TGTGCCAGTAGTGTAGACCCTTACGGGGCGAACACCGGGGAGCTGTTTTTT. The chain carries TRBV19 and TRBJ2-2; D is perhaps TRBD2 (5 bases). This CDR3 comprises 17 residues. CDR1 and CDR2 (germline): LNHDA, SQIVND (reference sequence).

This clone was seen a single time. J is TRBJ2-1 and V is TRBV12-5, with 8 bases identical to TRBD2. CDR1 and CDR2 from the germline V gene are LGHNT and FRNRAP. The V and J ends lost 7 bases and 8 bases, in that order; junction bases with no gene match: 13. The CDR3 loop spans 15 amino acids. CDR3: CASALLGGAGDEQFF. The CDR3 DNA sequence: TGTGCTAGTGCCCTGCTAGGTGGAGCGGGGGATGAGCAGTTCTTC.

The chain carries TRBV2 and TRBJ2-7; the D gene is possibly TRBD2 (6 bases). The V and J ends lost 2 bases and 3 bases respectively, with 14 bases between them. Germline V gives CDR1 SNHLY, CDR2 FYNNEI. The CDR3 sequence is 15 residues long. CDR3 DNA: TGTGCCAGCAGTGAAAGGGAGGTAGGAAGCTACGAGCAGTACTTC. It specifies CASSEREVGSYEQYF.